The entry below describes one T cell receptor (beta chain). The antigen remains undetermined. The data belong to a study of T cell responses to AZD1222 COVID-19 vaccine. The table came from immunoSEQ multiplex PCR; TCRdb's copy has only in-frame clones and leaves some out. The profile shows roughly 200,000 clones, around 88% of them singletons. V lost 4 bases and J 6 bases, leaving 15 bases between the germline ends. The length of the CDR3 is 15 residues. CDR1 is SEHNR, CDR2 FQNEAQ, per germline (reference sequence). Findings of the study overall: Elevations in Spike-specific TCR breadth and depth followed administration of two AZD1222 doses. Distributed over spike, vaccine-associated CD4 TCRs predominated at 160-218 and 743-854. Donors were largely white British and mainly female; clonal diversity was possibly underestimated.

This rearrangement joins TRBV7-9 to TRBJ2-2; D may be TRBD1 (6 bases). The sequence derives from an adult in good health. The sample in question was peripheral blood, obtained on day 0 of AZD1222 vaccination. The CDR3 DNA is TGTGCCAGCAGCTCAACCCAGGGGAGCTCCGGGGAGCTGTTTTTT. Amino acid sequence: CASSSTQGSSGELFF. The full variable domain, in which reference TRBV7-9 and TRBJ2-2 provide the parts outside the CDR3, is DTGVSQNPRHKITKRGQNVTFRCDPISEHNRLYWYRQTLGQGPEFLTYFQNEAQLEKSRLLSDRFSAERPKGSFSTLEIQRTEQGDSAMYLCASSSTQGSSGELFFGEGSRLTVL.